The text below deals with one T cell receptor beta chain. This CDR3 contains 17 residues. The V gene lost 1 base and the J gene lost 0 bases, with 13 bases spanning the gap. Germline loops: CDR1 SGHRS, CDR2 YFSETQ. These data belong to a study of shared clonotypes between healthy human individuals. Looking at the study overall: Three plates each covered CD4 naive and memory; CD8 naive two, CD8 memory one.

The method was immunoSEQ multiplex PCR; TCRdb's version includes in-frame clones alone and lacks a portion of them. The sample lists roughly 1.4 million clones, just under 99% occurring once. This clonotype was sampled from a man aged 25-45 years in good health. Sequencing was performed on naive CD4+ T cells sorted from blood. Specified subset: CD45RA+ positively selected. V usage is TRBV5-1 and J usage is TRBJ2-2; D remains unclear. The DNA for the CDR3 is TGCGCCAGCAGCTTGAATCAACGCGACTCGAACACCGGGGAGCTGTTTTTT. This gives the protein CASSLNQRDSNTGELFF.